This T cell receptor (beta chain) was documented in a study of prognosis after radiotherapy for stage I lung cancer. Study-level findings and limits: The study left the tumor specificity of the expanded TCR clones undetermined.

Notes on this clonotype: As yet, its antigen is unknown. At one end the junction does not follow the germline gene, possibly because of a read error.

Amplification of TCR beta CDR3 from genomic DNA used two-round multiplex PCR. Every TRBV and TRBJ gene had its own specific primer in first-round PCR. Universal primers drove the second round of PCR amplification. Via MiXCR, TCRdb re-called the multiplex PCR reads, giving one row per CDR3 protein. The sample has approximately 20,000 distinct CDR3 sequences, roughly 28% seen once; the top ten hold around a fifth. Material: PBMCs, obtained before or after stereotactic body radiation therapy (not recorded which). The receptor's source is a donor aged 50 or older with non-small cell lung cancer.

CDR3 nucleotide sequence: TGTGCCAGCAGCGGACTGGCTTCAACTCATGAAAAACTGTTTTTT. Amino acids: CASSGLASTHEKLFF. This rearrangement joins TRBV7-9 to TRBJ1-4; D unclear. The CDR3 length is 15 residues. Per germline, CDR1 SEHNR and CDR2 FQNEAQ (reference sequence).